Only a few counts were recorded for the clone carrying this T cell receptor (beta chain). The V end was cut by 2 bases, the J end by 5 bases, with 18 bases between. Germline assignment: CDR1 SGHTA and CDR2 FQGTGA. CDR3 length equals 16 residues. TCRdb fed the RT-PCR reads into MiXCR, producing one record per CDR3 protein. The table has hundreds of thousands of distinct CDR3 sequences, 12% to 15% seen once. The source is a female donor in good health, serving as a healthy control. The sequencing sample was made of memory CD4+ T cells from blood. V usage is TRBV7-3 and J usage is TRBJ1-2; tentatively, D is TRBD1 (6 bases). CDR3 loop: CASSLGLPGQGYGYTF. The CDR3 nucleotides read TGTGCCAGCAGCTTAGGTCTTCCGGGGCAGGGGTATGGCTACACCTTC.